Shown below are 22 T cell receptor beta chains from a single sample sequenced in a study of T-cell memory formation after mild COVID-19. TCRdb reprocessed the 5' RACE reads via MiXCR and lists one record per CDR3 protein. The sample holds tens of thousands of distinct CDR3 sequences, about 16% seen once. Specimen: PBMCs or a T cell subset sorted from them (not recorded which). These receptors all stem from an adult who had mild COVID-19 (a few samples of this study predate the infection). Cell type and time point are not known.

The CDR3 sequence: CASASGAAEGANVLTF. The CDR3 bases are TGTGCCAGTGCGAGCGGGGCGGCGGAAGGGGCCAACGTCCTGACTTTC. This sequence joins TRBV19 and TRBJ2-6; TRBD2 matches at 7 bases. CDR3 size: 16 residues. Germline V lookup: CDR1 LNHDA, CDR2 SQIVND (reference sequence). The V segment lost 8 bases and the J segment 4 bases; nucleotides outside the gene matches: 11.

This clonotype was seen ten or more times. V usage is TRBV29-1 and J usage is TRBJ1-1; weak D call: TRBD1 (6 bases). The germline gives CDR1 SQVTM, CDR2 ANQGSEA. The length of the CDR3 is 14 residues. V shed 5 bases and J shed 1 base, with 14 bases lying between them. The CDR3 reads CSVSRGLGNTEAFF. The CDR3 DNA reads as TGCAGCGTTAGCAGGGGCCTGGGGAACACTGAAGCTTTCTTT.

This clonotype was recorded at least ten times. This chain connects TRBV5-1 to TRBJ2-2, with 11 bases fitting TRBD1. J lost 5 bases, V lost 3 bases, and 9 bases had no gene match. The germline gives CDR1 SGHRS, CDR2 YFSETQ. This CDR3 has 17 amino acids. Here the CDR3 DNA reads TGCGCCAGCAGCTCGGATTCCGGGACAGGGGGTACCGGGGAGCTGTTTTTT. It is translated as CASSSDSGTGGTGELFF.

Only a few counts were recorded for this clonotype. The gene calls are TRBV29-1 and TRBJ2-4; TRBD2 matches 7 bases. Unmatched junction bases numbered 9, after V lost 6 bases and J lost 1 base. The CDR3 extends over 15 amino acids. Germline loops: CDR1 SQVTM, CDR2 ANQGSEA. The CDR3 sequence is CSVEIFGGAKNIQYF. Written as DNA, the CDR3 is TGCAGCGTCGAAATTTTCGGGGGGGCCAAAAACATTCAGTACTTC.

In this sample, this clonotype turned up many times. The chain couples TRBV6-5 to TRBJ1-2; D gene ambiguous. This CDR3 has 12 amino acids. In germline, CDR1 is MNHEY, CDR2 SVGAGI. V was clipped by 5 bases and J by 2 bases, with 6 bases between them. This CDR3 is CASSSGNYGYTF. As DNA, the CDR3 is TGTGCCAGCAGTAGTGGGAACTATGGCTACACCTTC.

This clonotype has ten or more counts. The gene calls are TRBV20-1 and TRBJ1-6, with D perhaps matching TRBD1 (5 bases). Trimming took 6 bases from V and 5 from J, leaving 14 bases between them. The CDR3 spans 14 residues. CDR1 is DFQATT and CDR2 is SNEGSKA in the germline V gene (reference sequence). Here the CDR3 reads CSAGREVNNSPLHF. The CDR3, as DNA: TGCAGTGCGGGCAGGGAGGTGAATAATTCACCCCTCCACTTT.

The sample holds many counts of this clonotype. This chain uses TRBV14 with TRBJ2-7; D not certain. The CDR3 contains 12 residues. With 1 base removed from V and 4 bases from J, the gap between germline ends came to 5 bases. The germline CDR1 and CDR2 sequences are SGHDN and FVKESK. CDR3 sequence reads: CASSQAGYEQYF. Written as DNA, the CDR3 is TGTGCCAGCAGCCAAGCTGGATACGAGCAGTACTTC.

This clonotype was counted once. The V call is TRBV12-3 or TRBV12-4, the J call TRBJ1-2; 9 bases fit TRBD1. This CDR3 is 13 amino acids long. Unmatched junction bases numbered 7, after V lost 6 bases and J lost 8 bases. The CDR3 sequence is CASSPGQGVGYTF. CDR3 bases: TGTGCCAGCAGCCCGGGACAGGGAGTAGGCTACACCTTC.

The chain recombines TRBV12-3 or TRBV12-4 with TRBJ2-2; D gene uncertain. The CDR3 runs to 13 residues. V was pared by 5 bases and J by 0 bases, with 4 bases between. The DNA of the CDR3 is TGTGCCAGCAGTGAGACGAACACCGGGGAGCTGTTTTTT. It is translated as CASSETNTGELFF.

This clonotype was observed at least ten times. The chain combines TRBV7-6 with TRBJ2-3; 8 nucleotides agree with TRBD1. V trimming: 4 bases; J trimming: 3 bases; junction bases outside the gene matches: 6. Germline V CDR1 and CDR2: SGHVS, FNYEAQ. CDR3 size: 15 residues. In nucleotides, the CDR3 is TGTGCCAGCAGCTCCCCAGGGGGCTATACAGATACGCAGTATTTT. Translating it yields CASSSPGGYTDTQYF.

This clonotype was detected many times. The J gene is TRBJ2-1, the V gene TRBV5-1; D not resolved. CDR1 is SGHRS, CDR2 YFSETQ, per germline. CDR3 length: 18 amino acids. The germline V and J ends were trimmed by 3 bases and 1 base, with 20 bases remaining between them. CDR3 residues: CASSSGAVRVSSYNEQFF. CDR3 bases: TGCGCCAGCAGCTCCGGCGCAGTTCGGGTTTCTTCCTACAATGAGCAGTTCTTC. Looking up the rest from reference TRBV5-1 and TRBJ2-1 gives the full variable domain: KAGVTQTPRYLIKTRGQQVTLSCSPISGHRSVSWYQQTPGQGLQFLFEYFSETQRNKGNFPGRFSGRQFSNSRSEMNVSTLELGDSALYLCASSSGAVRVSSYNEQFFGPGTRLTVL.

This chain uses TRBV19 with TRBJ1-5, with a tentative D call TRBD1 (6 bases). V lost 7 bases and J lost 1, with 17 bases in between. Germline CDR1 and CDR2: LNHDA and SQIVND (reference sequence). CDR3 length equals 16 residues. CDR3 nucleotide sequence: TGTGCCAGTACTCCCGCAGGGGCCGAAAGCAATCAGCCCCAGCATTTT. It yields the protein CASTPAGAESNQPQHF.

This clonotype was counted at least ten times. The chain links TRBV7-6 to TRBJ1-1; a weak D match, TRBD1 (6 bases). The CDR3 extends over 17 amino acids. CDR1 is SGHVS and CDR2 is FNYEAQ in the germline V gene. V gave up 5 bases and J gave up 1 base, with 20 bases separating them. Here the CDR3 DNA reads TGTGCCAGCAGCGCAGGGGCCTGGCAGGCTCAGAACACTGAAGCTTTCTTT. This codes for CASSAGAWQAQNTEAFF. Supplemented by reference TRBV7-6 and TRBJ1-1, the full variable domain reads GAGVSQSPRYKVTKRGQDVALRCDPISGHVSLYWYRQALGQGPEFLTYFNYEAQQDKSGLPNDRFSAERPEGSISTLTIQRTEQRDSAMYRCASSAGAWQAQNTEAFFGQGTRLTVV.

The genes are TRBV3-1 and TRBJ2-1; the D call may be TRBD1 or TRBD2 (5 bases each). CDR1 is LGHDT and CDR2 is YNNKEL in the germline V gene (reference sequence). The germline V and J ends were trimmed by 4 bases and 12 bases, with 19 bases remaining between them. The CDR3 is made up of 14 amino acids. CDR3 in amino acids: CASSPSRDAVGQFF. The CDR3, as DNA: TGTGCCAGCAGCCCGTCCCGGGACGCGGTCGGGCAGTTCTTC.

This clonotype was recorded at least ten times. The chain combines TRBV2 with TRBJ2-7, with D maybe TRBD2 (5 bases). This CDR3 region has 12 residues. Germline V gene data show CDR1 as SNHLY and CDR2 as FYNNEI. With 3 bases removed from V and 6 bases from J, the gap between germline ends came to 9 bases. DNA of the CDR3: TGTGCCAGCAGTGATTTTGGGAGCGAGCAGTACTTC. Translated, it gives CASSDFGSEQYF.

Many counts were recorded for this clonotype. The chain uses TRBV5-1 and TRBJ2-4; 12 bases are shared with TRBD1. In germline, CDR1 is SGHRS, CDR2 YFSETQ. V dropped 0 bases and J dropped 9; count of bases not matched to a gene: 4. The CDR3 runs 15 residues. The CDR3 protein is CASSLEPGQGAIQYF. DNA for the CDR3: TGCGCCAGCAGCTTGGAGCCGGGACAGGGGGCCATTCAGTACTTC.

The V gene is TRBV19, the J gene TRBJ1-1; possible D gene TRBD1, 5 bases. The CDR3 runs 14 residues. Germline assignment: CDR1 LNHDA and CDR2 SQIVND (reference sequence). The germline V and J ends were trimmed by 3 bases and 6 bases, with 14 bases remaining between them. CDR3 amino acids: CASSISRVSAEAFF. CDR3 DNA: TGTGCCAGTAGTATCAGCAGGGTGTCCGCTGAAGCTTTCTTT.

This clonotype was picked up a small number of times. The chain uses TRBV12-3 or TRBV12-4 and TRBJ1-1, with no clear D. Trimming removed 7 bases from V and 4 bases from J, with 16 bases in between. This CDR3 has 14 amino acids. The CDR3 sequence: CASTSEAWGTEAFF. In DNA form, the CDR3 reads TGTGCCAGCACGAGTGAGGCTTGGGGCACTGAAGCTTTCTTT.

This clonotype has ten or more counts. The chain recombines TRBV30 with TRBJ1-5; TRBD1 aligns across 7 bases. The CDR3 runs to 17 residues. In germline, CDR1 is GTSNPN, CDR2 SVGIG (reference sequence). After removal of 5 bases from V and 1 base from J, the junction contained 14 bases not matched to a gene. Here the CDR3 DNA reads TGTGCCTGGTCCCCTCACTGGGACAGCTCGAGCAATCAGCCCCAGCATTTT. Translation gives CAWSPHWDSSSNQPQHF.

This clonotype was observed at least ten times. V gene TRBV20-1 combines with J gene TRBJ2-1; possible D gene TRBD2, 6 bases. CDR3 length: 14 residues. In germline, CDR1 is DFQATT, CDR2 SNEGSKA (reference sequence). Deletions cut 5 bases from V and 7 bases from J, with 18 bases between. The CDR3 DNA is TGCAGTGCTCCAAGTCGGGGGTCTGGGAATGAGCAGTTCTTC. Residues: CSAPSRGSGNEQFF.

This clonotype was observed many times. V usage is TRBV12-3 or TRBV12-4 and J usage is TRBJ1-2, with D possibly matching TRBD1 (5 bases). V was clipped by 6 bases and J by 7 bases, with 15 bases between them. The CDR3 covers 13 residues. The CDR3 region is CASRTGTGGGYTF. DNA of the CDR3: TGTGCCAGCAGAACCGGGACGGGGGGTGGCTACACCTTC.

The table lists this clonotype with many counts. The chain recombines TRBV12-3 or TRBV12-4 with TRBJ2-3; D call uncertain. The CDR3 consists of 13 residues. Trimming removed 6 bases at V and 1 base at J, with 8 bases between. The CDR3 DNA is TGTGCCAGCAGACGAGTGGGCACAGATACGCAGTATTTT. Translated, it gives CASRRVGTDTQYF.